This T cell receptor (beta chain) came from a study of cytomegalovirus exposure and HLA in healthy donors. The method was immunoSEQ multiplex PCR; TCRdb's version includes in-frame clones alone and lacks a portion of them. This sample has about 78,000 clones, with about 96% found just once. Study-wide results and caveats: Within the approximately 130 validation repertoires, first-cohort TCR clusters tended to co-occur, according to a later analysis.

Germline-derived CDR1 and CDR2 are SGHRS and YFSETQ. This CDR3 contains 15 residues. Trimming removed 4 bases from V and 4 bases from J; junction bases left unmatched: 8. Turning to this clone: Its specificity is not known.

The sequencing sample was made of PBMCs. The receptor was isolated from a man between 18 and 29 years old in good health and CMV-seropositive. V gene TRBV5-1 combines with J gene TRBJ2-5; 9 bases map to TRBD2. The DNA of the CDR3 is TGCGCCAGCAGCCCGGGACTAGCAGGAGGAGAGACCCAGTACTTC. It is translated as CASSPGLAGGETQYF.